The clone carrying this T cell receptor beta chain was seen just once. The data belong to a study of CD8 T cells in Susac syndrome. RNA was extracted with the RNeasy kit, and a quantity of roughly 0.45 to 1 ug was reverse transcribed using random hexamers. immunoSEQ multiplex PCR amplified TCR beta CDR3 across 54 Vbeta, 13 Jbeta. Via MiXCR, TCRdb re-called the immunoSEQ multiplex PCR reads, giving one row per CDR3 protein. The repertoire holds approximately 280,000 distinct CDR3 sequences, with approximately 85% as singletons. Each multiple sclerosis control was a treatment-naive patient with relapsing-remitting disease that was either stable or active. Bulk CD8+ and CD4+ cells came from magnetic negative isolation; CD8+ TEMRA by FACS. V was pared by 5 bases and J by 6 bases, with 16 bases between. This CDR3 is built from 15 residues. Germline-derived CDR1 and CDR2 are MNHEY and SVGAGI.

The clonotype originates from a human donor with multiple sclerosis. The rearrangement joins TRBV6-5 to TRBJ2-2; D unclear. Sequencing input: CD8+ T cells from PBMCs. CDR3 protein: CASSPTTGVSGELFF. The CDR3 DNA reads as TGTGCCAGCAGTCCAACAACCGGCGTCTCCGGGGAGCTGTTTTTT.